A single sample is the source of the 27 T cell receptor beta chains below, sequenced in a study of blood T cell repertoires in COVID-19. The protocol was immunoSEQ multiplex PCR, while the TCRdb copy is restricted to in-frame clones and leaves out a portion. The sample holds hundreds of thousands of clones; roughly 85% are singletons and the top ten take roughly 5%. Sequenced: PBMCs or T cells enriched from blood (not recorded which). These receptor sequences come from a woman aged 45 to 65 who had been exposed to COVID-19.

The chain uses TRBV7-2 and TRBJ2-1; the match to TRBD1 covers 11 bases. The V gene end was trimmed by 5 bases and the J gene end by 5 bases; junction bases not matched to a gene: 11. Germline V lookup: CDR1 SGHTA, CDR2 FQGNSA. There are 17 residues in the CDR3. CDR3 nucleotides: TGTGCCAGCAGCCCCCGGACAGGGGGCGTACTAAACAATGAGCAGTTCTTC. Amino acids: CASSPRTGGVLNNEQFF.

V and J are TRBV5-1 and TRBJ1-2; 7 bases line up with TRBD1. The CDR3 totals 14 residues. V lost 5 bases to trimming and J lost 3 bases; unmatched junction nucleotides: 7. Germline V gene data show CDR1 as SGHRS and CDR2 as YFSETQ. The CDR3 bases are TGCGCCAGCAGTTCCCACGGGACAGACTATGGCTACACCTTC. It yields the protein CASSSHGTDYGYTF.

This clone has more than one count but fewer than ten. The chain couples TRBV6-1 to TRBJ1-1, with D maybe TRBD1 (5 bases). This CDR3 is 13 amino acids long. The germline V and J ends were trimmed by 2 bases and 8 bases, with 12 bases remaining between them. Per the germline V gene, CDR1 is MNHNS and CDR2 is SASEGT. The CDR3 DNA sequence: TGTGCCAGCAGTGAACAAGGACAAGTAGAAGCTTTCTTT. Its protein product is CASSEQGQVEAFF.

The CDR3: CSALPGGYNYGYTF. For the CDR3, the DNA is TGCAGCGCGCTTCCAGGGGGGTACAACTATGGCTACACCTTC. The chain uses TRBV29-1 and TRBJ1-2; 7 nucleotides line up with TRBD1. V shed 7 bases, J shed 2 bases, and the junction held 10 bases outside the gene matches. Germline-derived CDR1 and CDR2 are SQVTM and ANQGSEA. CDR3 length: 14 amino acids. Looking up the rest from reference TRBV29-1 and TRBJ1-2 gives the full variable domain: SAVISQKPSRDICQRGTSLTIQCQVDSQVTMMFWYRQQPGQSLTLIATANQGSEATYESGFVIDKFPISRPNLTFSTLTVSNMSPEDSSIYLCSALPGGYNYGYTFGSGTRLTVV.

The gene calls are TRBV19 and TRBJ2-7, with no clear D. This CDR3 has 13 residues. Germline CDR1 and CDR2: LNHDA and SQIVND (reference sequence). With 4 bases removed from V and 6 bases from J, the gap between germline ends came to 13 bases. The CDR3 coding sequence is TGTGCCAGTAGTACTGACTCTAGATCCGAGCAGTACTTC. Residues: CASSTDSRSEQYF.

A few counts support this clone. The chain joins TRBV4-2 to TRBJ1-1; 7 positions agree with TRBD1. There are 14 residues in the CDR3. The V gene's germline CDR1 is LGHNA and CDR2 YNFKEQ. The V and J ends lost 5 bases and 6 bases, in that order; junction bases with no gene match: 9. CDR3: CASSTDRARAEAFF. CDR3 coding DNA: TGTGCCAGCAGCACCGACAGGGCTCGGGCTGAAGCTTTCTTT.

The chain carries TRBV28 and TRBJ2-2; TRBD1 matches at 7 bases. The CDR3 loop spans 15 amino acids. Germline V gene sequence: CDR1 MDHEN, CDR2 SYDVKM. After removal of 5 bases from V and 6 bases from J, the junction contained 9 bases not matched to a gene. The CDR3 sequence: CASSTDLDRAGELFF. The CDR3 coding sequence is TGTGCCAGCAGTACCGACCTTGACAGGGCCGGGGAGCTGTTTTTT.

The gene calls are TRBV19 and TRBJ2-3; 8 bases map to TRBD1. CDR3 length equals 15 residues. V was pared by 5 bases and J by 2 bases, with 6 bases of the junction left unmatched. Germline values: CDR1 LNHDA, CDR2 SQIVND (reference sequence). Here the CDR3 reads CASSSGTGFTDTQYF. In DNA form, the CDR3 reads TGTGCCAGTAGTTCCGGGACAGGCTTCACAGATACGCAGTATTTT.

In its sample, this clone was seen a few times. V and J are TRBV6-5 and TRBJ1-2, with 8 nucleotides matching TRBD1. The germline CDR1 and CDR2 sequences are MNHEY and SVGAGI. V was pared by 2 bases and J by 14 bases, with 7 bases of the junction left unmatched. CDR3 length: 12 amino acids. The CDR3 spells CASSYLTGGETF. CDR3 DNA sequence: TGTGCCAGCAGTTACCTAACAGGGGGAGAGACCTTC.

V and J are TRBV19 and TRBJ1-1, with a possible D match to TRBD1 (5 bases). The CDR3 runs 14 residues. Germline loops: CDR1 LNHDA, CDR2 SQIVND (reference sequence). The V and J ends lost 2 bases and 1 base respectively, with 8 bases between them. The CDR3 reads CASSITGENTEAFF. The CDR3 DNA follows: TGTGCCAGTAGTATAACGGGGGAGAACACTGAAGCTTTCTTT.

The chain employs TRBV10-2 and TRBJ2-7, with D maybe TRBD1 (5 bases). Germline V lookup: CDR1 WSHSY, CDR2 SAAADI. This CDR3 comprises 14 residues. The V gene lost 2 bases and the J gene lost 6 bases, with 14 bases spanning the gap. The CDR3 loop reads CASSETRQLGEQYF. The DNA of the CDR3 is TGCGCCAGCAGTGAGACCCGACAGCTAGGCGAGCAGTACTTC.

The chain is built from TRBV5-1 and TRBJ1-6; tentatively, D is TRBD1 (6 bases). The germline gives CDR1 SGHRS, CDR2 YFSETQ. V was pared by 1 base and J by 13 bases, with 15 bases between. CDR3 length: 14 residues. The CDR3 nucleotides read TGCGCCAGCAGCTTGTTAGGACAGCCTGATCCCCTCCACTTT. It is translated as CASSLLGQPDPLHF.

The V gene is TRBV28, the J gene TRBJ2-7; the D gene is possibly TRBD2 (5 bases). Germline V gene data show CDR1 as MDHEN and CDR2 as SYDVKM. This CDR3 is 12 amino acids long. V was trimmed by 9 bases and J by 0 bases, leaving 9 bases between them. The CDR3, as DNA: TGTGCCAGTCTGGGGAGCTCCTACGAGCAGTACTTC. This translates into CASLGSSYEQYF.

CDR3 sequence (DNA): TGTGCCAGCAGCTTAAACAAAATTCCCACCGGGGAGCTGTTTTTT. Amino acid sequence: CASSLNKIPTGELFF. The chain joins TRBV13 to TRBJ2-2; D is unclear. CDR3 length equals 15 residues. The V gene's germline CDR1 is PRHDT and CDR2 FYEKMQ (reference sequence). The V end lost 2 bases, the J end lost 4 bases, and 11 bases lay between the germline ends.

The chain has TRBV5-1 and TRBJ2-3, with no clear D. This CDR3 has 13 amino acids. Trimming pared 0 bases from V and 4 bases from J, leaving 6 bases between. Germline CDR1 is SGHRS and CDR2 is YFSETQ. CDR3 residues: CASSLDTSDTQYF. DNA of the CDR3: TGCGCCAGCAGCTTGGACACATCAGATACGCAGTATTTT.

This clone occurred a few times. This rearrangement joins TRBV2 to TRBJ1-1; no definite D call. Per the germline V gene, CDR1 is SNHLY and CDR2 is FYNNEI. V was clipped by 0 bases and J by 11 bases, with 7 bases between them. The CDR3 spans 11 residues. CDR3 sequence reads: CASSEALEAFF. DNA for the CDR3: TGTGCCAGCAGTGAAGCGCTGGAGGCTTTCTTT.

CDR3 nucleotide sequence: TGTGCCTGGAGTATCCGGACTAGTTCATTCACAGATACGCAGTATTTT. It translates to CAWSIRTSSFTDTQYF. V is TRBV30 and J is TRBJ2-3; 7 bases line up with TRBD2. Per the germline V gene, CDR1 is GTSNPN and CDR2 is SVGIG (reference sequence). V was pared by 2 bases and J by 2 bases, with 10 bases of the junction left unmatched. This CDR3 contains 16 residues.

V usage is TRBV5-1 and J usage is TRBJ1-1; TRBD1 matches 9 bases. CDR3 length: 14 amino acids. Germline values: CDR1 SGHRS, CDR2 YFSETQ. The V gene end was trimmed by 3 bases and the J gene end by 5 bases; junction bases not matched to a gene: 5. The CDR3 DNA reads TGCGCCAGCAGCTGGGGACAGGGTTCGACTGAAGCTTTCTTT. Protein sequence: CASSWGQGSTEAFF.

DNA for the CDR3: TGCGCCAGCAGCATGCGGGGGCCATCCAATGAGCAGTTCTTC. As protein: CASSMRGPSNEQFF. The chain combines TRBV5-1 with TRBJ2-1; weak D call: TRBD2 (7 bases). The CDR3 length is 14 residues. Germline loops: CDR1 SGHRS, CDR2 YFSETQ. Trimming pared 4 bases from V and 6 bases from J, leaving 14 bases between.

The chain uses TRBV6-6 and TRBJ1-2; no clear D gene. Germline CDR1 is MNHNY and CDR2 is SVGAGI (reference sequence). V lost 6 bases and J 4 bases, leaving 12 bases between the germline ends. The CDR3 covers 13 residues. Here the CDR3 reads CASSPGSVYGYTF. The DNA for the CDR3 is TGTGCCAGCAGCCCGGGGAGTGTCTATGGCTACACCTTC.

CDR3 sequence: CASSPLGGNTEAFF. The DNA for the CDR3 is TGTGCCAGCAGCCCGCTCGGGGGGAACACTGAAGCTTTCTTT. V and J are TRBV11-2 and TRBJ1-1, with D maybe TRBD1 (5 bases). Trimming removed 5 bases from V and 1 base from J, with 11 bases in between. Germline CDR1 SGHAT, CDR2 FQNNGV. The CDR3 extends over 14 amino acids. Full variable domain (outside the CDR3, taken from reference TRBV11-2 and TRBJ1-1): EAGVAQSPRYKIIEKRQSVAFWCNPISGHATLYWYQQILGQGPKLLIQFQNNGVVDDSQLPKDRFSAERLKGVDSTLKIQPAKLEDSAVYLCASSPLGGNTEAFFGQGTRLTVV.

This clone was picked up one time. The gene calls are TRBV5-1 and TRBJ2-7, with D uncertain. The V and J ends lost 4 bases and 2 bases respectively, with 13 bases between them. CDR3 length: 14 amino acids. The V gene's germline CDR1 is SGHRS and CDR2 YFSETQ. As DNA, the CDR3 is TGCGCCAGCAGCCCCACCACGGGTACCTACGAGCAGTACTTC. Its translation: CASSPTTGTYEQYF.

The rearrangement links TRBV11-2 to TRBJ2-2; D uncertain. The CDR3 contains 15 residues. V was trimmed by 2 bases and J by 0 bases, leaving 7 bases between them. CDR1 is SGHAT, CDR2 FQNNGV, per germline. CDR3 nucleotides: TGTGCCAGCAGCTTAAGACACTCGAACACCGGGGAGCTGTTTTTT. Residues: CASSLRHSNTGELFF. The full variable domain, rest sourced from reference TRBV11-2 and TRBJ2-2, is EAGVAQSPRYKIIEKRQSVAFWCNPISGHATLYWYQQILGQGPKLLIQFQNNGVVDDSQLPKDRFSAERLKGVDSTLKIQPAKLEDSAVYLCASSLRHSNTGELFFGEGSRLTVL.

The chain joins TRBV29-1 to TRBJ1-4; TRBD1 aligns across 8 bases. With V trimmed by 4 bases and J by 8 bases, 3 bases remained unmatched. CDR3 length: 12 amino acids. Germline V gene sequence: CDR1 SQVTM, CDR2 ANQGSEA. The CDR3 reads CSVGQGLEKLFF. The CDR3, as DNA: TGCAGCGTTGGACAGGGGCTCGAAAAACTGTTTTTT.

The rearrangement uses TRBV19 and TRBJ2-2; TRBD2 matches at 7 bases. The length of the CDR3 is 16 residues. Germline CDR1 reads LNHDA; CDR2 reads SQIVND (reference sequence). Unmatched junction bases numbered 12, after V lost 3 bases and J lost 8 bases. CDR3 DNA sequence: TGTGCCAGTAGTATCGAACTAGCGAGACTGGGGGGGGAGCTGTTTTTT. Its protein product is CASSIELARLGGELFF.

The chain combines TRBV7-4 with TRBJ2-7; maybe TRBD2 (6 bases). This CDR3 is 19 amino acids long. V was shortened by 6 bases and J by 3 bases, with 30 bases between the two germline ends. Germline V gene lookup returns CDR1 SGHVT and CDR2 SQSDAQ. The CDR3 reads CASSFTRQGGGPSYYEQYF. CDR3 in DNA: TGTGCCAGCAGTTTTACCCGGCAGGGAGGCGGACCTTCTTACTACGAGCAGTACTTC.

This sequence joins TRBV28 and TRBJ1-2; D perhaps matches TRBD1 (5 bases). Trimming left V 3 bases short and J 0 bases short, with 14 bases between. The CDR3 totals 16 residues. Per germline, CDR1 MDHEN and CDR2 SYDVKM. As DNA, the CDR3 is TGTGCCAGCAGTTTGGCAGGACCGGGGGCTAACTATGGCTACACCTTC. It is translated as CASSLAGPGANYGYTF.